A selection of T cell receptor beta chains follows, all from one sample in a study of T cell responses to AZD1222 COVID-19 vaccine. Data came from immunoSEQ multiplex PCR; TCRdb stores just in-frame clones and leaves some out. Altogether tens of thousands of clones are present, 88% being singletons, with the ten largest covering 15% to 20%. Sample: peripheral blood, taken on day 0 of AZD1222 vaccination. Receptor source: an adult in good health. CDR3s include the opening cysteine and the closing phenylalanine or tryptophan. D genes are given only for firm matches. Clone size is given for some rows only: seen once, a few or many times, or a class if the clone is expanded.

d_gene	v_gene	j_gene	abundance	CDR3nt	CDR3aa
.	TRBV28	TRBJ1-5	.	TGTGCCAGCAGTTTATCCCCGCCTCAGCCCCAGCATTTT	CASSLSPPQPQHF
.	TRBV18	TRBJ2-2	.	TGTGCCAGCTCACCAGGGATGGGACAGAACACCGGGGAGCTGTTTTTT	CASSPGMGQNTGELFF
.	TRBV3-1/TRBV3-2	TRBJ1-5	.	TGTGCCAGCAGCCCTACAGGGCTATCCAATCAGCCCCAGCATTTT	CASSPTGLSNQPQHF
TRBD1	TRBV7-2	TRBJ1-2	.	TGTGCCAGCAGCTCCATAAGGAGGGACAGTAACTATGGCTACACCTTC	CASSSIRRDSNYGYTF
TRBD1	TRBV19	TRBJ1-1	.	TGTGCCAGTTTCGACAGGGGGCAATCCGGGAAGGCTGAAGCTTTCTTT	CASFDRGQSGKAEAFF
.	TRBV7-2	TRBJ2-1	once	TGTGCCAGCAGCCCCCAGGCAGGGGATTCCTACAATGAGCAGTTCTTC	CASSPQAGDSYNEQFF
.	TRBV3-1/TRBV3-2	TRBJ2-5	.	TGTGCCAGCAGCCACCACGCGAGAGAAGAGACCCAGTACTTC	CASSHHAREETQYF
.	TRBV4-2	TRBJ1-5	.	TGTGCCAGCAGCCAGCAAAATAGCAATCAGCCCCAGCATTTT	CASSQQNSNQPQHF
.	TRBV7-9	TRBJ2-7	.	TGTGCCAGCAGCCGCACAGGGAACTACGAGCAGTACTTC	CASSRTGNYEQYF
.	TRBV19	TRBJ1-5	.	TGTGCCAGTAGCTCTCCCAGGGGCATCGGTCAGCCCCAGCATTTT	CASSSPRGIGQPQHF
.	TRBV5-4	TRBJ2-1	.	TGTGCCAGCAGCTGGGGGGCGGACAATGAGCAGTTCTTC	CASSWGADNEQFF
TRBD1	TRBV12-3/TRBV12-4	TRBJ1-5	.	TGTGCCAGCAGTTCCACAGGGGGGCCCCAGCATTTT	CASSSTGGPQHF
.	TRBV2	TRBJ1-5	.	TGTGCCAGCAGTCACAGGCGCCAGCCCCAGCATTTT	CASSHRRQPQHF
.	TRBV19	TRBJ2-7	.	TGTGCCAGTAGTAGTCCCGGCCTATACGAGCAGTACTTC	CASSSPGLYEQYF
.	TRBV7-3	TRBJ1-1	.	TGTGCCAGCAGCTCCAACGGGAACACTGAAGCTTTCTTT	CASSSNGNTEAFF
TRBD1	TRBV15	TRBJ2-3	once	TGTGCCACCGAGGGGGCCACCAGCACAGATACGCAGTATTTT	CATEGATSTDTQYF
.	TRBV5-1	TRBJ1-1	.	TGCGCCAGCAGCACCGGCCCGAACACTGAAGCTTTCTTT	CASSTGPNTEAFF
.	TRBV7-2	TRBJ2-1	.	TGTGCCAGCAGCCCCGGATGGGGGGTGGGTCAGAATGAGCAGTTCTTC	CASSPGWGVGQNEQFF
.	TRBV9	TRBJ2-1	.	TGTGCCAGCACGACCGGACCTCCCGCCTGGGAGCAGTTCTTC	CASTTGPPAWEQFF
TRBD1	TRBV24-1	TRBJ2-2	.	TGTGCCACCAGTGAAACCGGGACAGGGATCTCCGGGGAGCTGTTTTTT	CATSETGTGISGELFF
TRBD1	TRBV5-1	TRBJ2-1	.	TGCGCCAGCAGCTCATGGACAGGGCACGGTGAGCAGTTCTTC	CASSSWTGHGEQFF
.	TRBV20-1	TRBJ1-1	.	TGCAGTGCTATTGAGGGATTCACTGAAGCTTTCTTT	CSAIEGFTEAFF
.	TRBV19	TRBJ1-2	.	TGTGCCAGTAGTGTCGACATCTATGGCTACACCTTC	CASSVDIYGYTF
.	TRBV6-5	TRBJ1-6	.	TGTGCCAGCAGACCCCCGATGGGGGATAATTCACCCCTCCACTTT	CASRPPMGDNSPLHF
.	TRBV23-1	TRBJ2-7	.	TGCGCCAGCAGTCAATCGGACATGGGGGGCCTCCACCACGAGCAGTACTTC	CASSQSDMGGLHHEQYF
.	TRBV7-9	TRBJ1-3	.	TGTGCCAGCAGCCCGGACATCCTTGGAAACACCATATATTTT	CASSPDILGNTIYF
TRBD2	TRBV19	TRBJ2-7	once	TGTGCCAGTAGTATGACGAGTAGCGGGACCTACGAGCAGTACTTC	CASSMTSSGTYEQYF